This T cell receptor beta chain comes out of a study of CD8 T cells in ankylosing spondylitis. Study-wide points: The study identified a TCR beta motif of under ten highly homologous variants that appeared characteristic of ankylosing spondylitis blood.

5'-RACE, quantitative and with molecular barcodes, yielded the TCR beta libraries. TCRdb called the 5' RACE reads again in MiXCR, with one record for every CDR3 protein. Among about 420,000 distinct CDR3 sequences listed, around 22% were seen once. Germline V gene lookup returns CDR1 DFQATT and CDR2 SNEGSKA (reference sequence). The CDR3 covers 14 residues. J was trimmed by 6 bases and V by 6 bases; bases with no gene match: 11. At least ten counts were recorded for this clonotype. What it recognizes is unknown. This TCR was sampled from a male donor with ankylosing spondylitis. Sample: blood, either unsorted or a sorted T cell fraction (not recorded which). The rearrangement joins TRBV20-1 to TRBJ1-5; TRBD1 matches at 7 bases. CDR3 nucleotides: TGCAGTGCCCACGACAGGGCCGGAGGTCAGCCCCAGCATTTT. Translating it yields CSAHDRAGGQPQHF.